The clone carrying this TCR beta chain showed up just once. Measured with immunoSEQ multiplex PCR; TCRdb has only the in-frame clones, and not every one. Of some 100,000 clones in the sample, around 90% were seen once. This entry belongs to a study of OX40 agonist ivuxolimab in advanced cancers. The CDR3 runs to 12 residues. Germline V gene data show CDR1 as SNHLY and CDR2 as FYNNEI. V lost 1 base to trimming and J lost 3 bases, with 4 bases between them. This receptor was taken from an adult with an advanced solid tumor such as melanoma, head and neck, liver or kidney cancer. The sample was CD4+ or CD8+ T cells sorted from blood, taken in a trial of the OX40 agonist ivuxolimab. The V gene is TRBV2, the J gene TRBJ2-7, with D unclear. The CDR3 DNA follows: TGTGCCAGCAGTGAAGGAGACTACGAGCAGTACTTC. Protein: CASSEGDYEQYF. Complete variable domain (other parts from reference TRBV2 and TRBJ2-7): EPEVTQTPSHQVTQMGQEVILRCVPISNHLYFYWYRQILGQKVEFLVSFYNNEISEKSEIFDDQFSVERPDGSNFTLKIRSTKLEDSAMYFCASSEGDYEQYFGPGTRLTVT.